What follows describes a single T cell receptor beta chain. This record comes from a study of cytomegalovirus exposure and HLA in healthy donors. The PCR ran on 60 Vbeta and 13 Jbeta primers. The data were produced by immunoSEQ multiplex PCR, yet TCRdb's version contains in-frame clones alone and is incomplete. The data show about 100,000 clones, about 74% seen once. Sequenced input: PBMCs. The sequence derives from a female donor in good health and CMV-seropositive.

This chain's CDR3 is CASSYSTGSSYEQYF. DNA for the CDR3: TGTGCCAGCAGTTACTCGACGGGAAGCTCCTACGAGCAGTACTTC. This chain connects TRBV6-5 to TRBJ2-7; possible D gene TRBD2, 5 bases. Germline V gene lookup returns CDR1 MNHEY and CDR2 SVGAGI. Trimming took 0 bases from V and 0 from J, leaving 9 bases between them. The CDR3 has 15 amino acids.